This T cell receptor (beta chain) originates from a study of T cells in localized non-small cell lung cancer. Study-wide results and caveats: Adjacent uninvolved lung tissue had the highest T cell clonality, exceeding tumor. Greater blood T cell density accompanied longer overall survival. For the top 100 tumor clones, a median about 60 also appeared in adjacent lung.

The repertoire was sequenced with immunoSEQ multiplex PCR; TCRdb's copy has only in-frame clones and lacks some. Of roughly 1,600 clones in the sample, almost 35% were seen once. Germline CDR1 MDHEN, CDR2 SYDVKM. The CDR3 sequence is 14 residues long. The V segment lost 5 bases and the J segment 5 bases; nucleotides outside the gene matches: 5. As regards this clone: Its specificity is unknown.

Material: lung tumor tissue, obtained before any cancer treatment. The V and J genes are TRBV28 and TRBJ2-2; TRBD2 matches at 7 bases. The TCR sequence derives from a male donor at least 60 years old with stage III squamous cell lung carcinoma. DNA for the CDR3: TGTGCCAGCAGTAAACACGGGGGGACCGGGGAGCTGTTTTTT. Protein: CASSKHGGTGELFF.